The clone carrying this TCR beta chain has more than one count but fewer than ten. The antigen is undetermined. With a J-beta primer mix and a sample-barcoded 5' primer, a second PCR ran 7 to 11 cycles. Through a template-switch adaptor with 12 random nucleotides, each cDNA molecule received a tag. TCRdb reprocessed the 5' RACE reads with MiXCR, giving one entry per CDR3 protein. The table includes some 1 million distinct CDR3 sequences, 40% to 45% detected once. The source of the sample is a study of blood T cells in healthy people across ages. Study results and caveats: Researchers judged that diversity estimates from one million T cells fell short of true values.

Total RNA was extracted at no less than 6 micrograms per sample. Trimming pared 1 base from V and 10 bases from J, leaving 17 bases between. The germline V gene has CDR1 LGHDT and CDR2 YNNKEL (reference sequence). The CDR3 consists of 15 residues. This TCR was recovered from a woman aged 55-69 years in good health. Input material: blood. The chain carries TRBV3-1 and TRBJ2-4, with TRBD2 as a possible D gene (6 bases). The CDR3 DNA sequence: TGTGCCAGCAGCCAAGGCGCCGGAGGGCCGTCTATTCAGTACTTC. The encoded protein is CASSQGAGGPSIQYF.